A selection of T cell receptor beta chains follows, all from one sample in a study of cytomegalovirus exposure and HLA in healthy donors. The protocol was immunoSEQ multiplex PCR, while the TCRdb copy is restricted to in-frame clones and leaves out a portion. The sample lists 150,000 to 200,000 clones, around three quarters occurring once. The sequenced sample was PBMCs. The receptors were gathered from a woman aged 25-40 years in good health and CMV-seropositive. Each CDR3 is given with its conserved first and last residue. D genes are given only for firm matches. The size of a clone is reported for some rows only, either as once, few or many, or as a class for expanded clones.

CASSPDRVSQPQHF	TGTGCCAGCAGTCCTGACAGGGTGTCTCAGCCCCAGCATTTT	few	TRBD1	TRBV6-6	14	TRBJ1-5
CASSPDSVRYNEQFF	TGTGCCAGCAGTCCGGACAGTGTGAGGTACAATGAGCAGTTCTTC	NA	NA	TRBV28	15	TRBJ2-1
CASSDWRQYNSPLHF	TGTGCCAGCAGTGATTGGAGACAGTACAATTCACCCCTCCACTTT	NA	NA	TRBV6-1	15	TRBJ1-6
CASSAYRGLAGQPQHF	TGTGCCAGTAGTGCTTACAGGGGCCTAGCTGGTCAGCCCCAGCATTTT	NA	TRBD1	TRBV19	16	TRBJ1-5
CASSHPGQDYGYTF	TGTGCCAGCAGCCACCCGGGACAGGACTATGGCTACACCTTC	NA	TRBD1	TRBV11-2	14	TRBJ1-2
CASSETGAYGYTF	TGTGCCAGCAGTGAGACAGGGGCCTATGGCTACACCTTC	few	TRBD1	TRBV25-1	13	TRBJ1-2
CAISRGGNTGELFF	TGTGCCATCAGCAGAGGGGGGAACACCGGGGAGCTGTTTTTT	NA	NA	TRBV10-3	14	TRBJ2-2
CASSPPRDTQYF	TGTGCCAGCAGCCCCCCGCGGGATACGCAGTATTTT	NA	NA	TRBV6-6	12	TRBJ2-3
CASSLREGNNEQFF	TGCGCCAGCAGCCTCCGGGAGGGAAACAATGAGCAGTTCTTC	NA	TRBD2	TRBV4-1	14	TRBJ2-1
CASSVGPTEGERQPQHF	TGTGCCAGCAGCGTCGGCCCCACCGAGGGAGAGAGGCAGCCCCAGCATTTT	NA	NA	TRBV9	17	TRBJ1-5
CAISESGTSGLQETQYF	TGTGCCATCAGTGAGTCGGGGACTAGCGGGCTCCAAGAGACCCAGTACTTC	NA	TRBD2	TRBV10-3	17	TRBJ2-5
CASSPQAGKGETQYF	TGCGCCAGCAGCCCACAAGCGGGGAAGGGGGAGACCCAGTACTTC	NA	TRBD2	TRBV5-1	15	TRBJ2-5
CASSPRRLSLSMNTEAFF	TGTGCCAGCAGCCCGAGGAGACTTAGCCTATCCATGAACACTGAAGCTTTCTTT	NA	NA	TRBV11-2	18	TRBJ1-1
CASSSQRDFPYEQYF	TGTGCCAGCAGTTCTCAGCGGGACTTCCCCTACGAGCAGTACTTC	NA	TRBD2	TRBV28	15	TRBJ2-7
CAISESTTLQGAYGYTF	TGTGCCATCAGTGAGTCGACCACCCTTCAGGGGGCCTATGGCTACACCTTC	NA	TRBD1	TRBV10-3	17	TRBJ1-2
CASTQGMNTEAFF	TGTGCCAGTACGCAGGGAATGAACACTGAAGCTTTCTTT	NA	NA	TRBV19	13	TRBJ1-1
CASSFAGIYEQYF	TGTGCCAGCAGCTTCGCGGGAATCTACGAGCAGTACTTC	NA	NA	TRBV7-9	13	TRBJ2-7
CAWGPGGAYEKLFF	TGTGCCTGGGGGCCAGGGGGCGCTTATGAAAAACTGTTTTTT	NA	TRBD1	TRBV30	14	TRBJ1-4
CASSTTGMVRTDTQYF	TGTGCCAGTAGTACCACAGGGATGGTCCGCACAGATACGCAGTATTTT	NA	NA	TRBV19	16	TRBJ2-3
CSSSLGQQPQHF	TGTTCCAGCAGCCTCGGACAACAGCCCCAGCATTTT	NA	NA	TRBV7-9	12	TRBJ1-5
CASSSSPKDRVGGYTF	TGTGCCAGCAGCTCCAGCCCAAAGGACAGGGTTGGTGGCTACACCTTC	NA	TRBD1	TRBV5-4	16	TRBJ1-2
CASSLGVDSMTDTQYF	TGCGCCAGCAGCTTGGGGGTGGACAGCATGACAGATACGCAGTATTTT	NA	NA	TRBV5-1	16	TRBJ2-3
CSAIQGAMTFF	TGCAGTGCTATACAGGGGGCGATGACTTTCTTT	NA	TRBD1	TRBV20-1	11	TRBJ1-1
CASSTGQGVFPLGELFF	TGTGCCAGTAGTACCGGACAGGGGGTGTTTCCCCTCGGGGAGCTGTTTTTT	NA	TRBD1	TRBV19	17	TRBJ2-2
CASSYRDRTYNEQFF	TGCGCCAGCAGCTACCGGGACAGGACATACAATGAGCAGTTCTTC	few	TRBD1	TRBV5-1	15	TRBJ2-1
CASSYSPVNTEAFF	TGTGCCAGCAGTTACTCCCCGGTAAACACTGAAGCTTTCTTT	NA	NA	TRBV6-5	14	TRBJ1-1
CASSPRPSGNTQYF	TGTGCCAGCAGTCCACGCCCTAGCGGAAATACGCAGTATTTT	NA	TRBD2	TRBV28	14	TRBJ2-3
CASSEFGTGMDTQYF	TGTGCCAGCAGTGAATTCGGGACAGGGATGGATACGCAGTATTTT	NA	TRBD1	TRBV2	15	TRBJ2-3
CASSLALSRAGYTF	TGTGCCAGCAGCTTAGCCCTCAGCAGGGCCGGCTACACCTTC	few	NA	TRBV11-2	14	TRBJ1-2
CASSQSLAYEQYF	TGCGCCAGCAGCCAATCACTAGCCTACGAGCAGTACTTC	few	NA	TRBV4-1	13	TRBJ2-7
CSVAGGDTEAFF	TGCAGCGTCGCCGGAGGAGACACTGAAGCTTTCTTT	NA	NA	TRBV29-1	12	TRBJ1-1
CASSPTGQTGELFF	TGTGCCAGCAGCCCGACAGGACAGACCGGGGAGCTGTTTTTT	NA	NA	TRBV9	14	TRBJ2-2
CASSSLSAGEETQYF	TGTGCCAGCAGCTCCCTCAGCGCGGGGGAAGAGACCCAGTACTTC	NA	TRBD2	TRBV28	15	TRBJ2-5
CASSLVRVDSTQHF	TGTGCCAGCAGCTTAGTCAGGGTGGATTCGACCCAGCATTTT	NA	NA	TRBV7-2	14	TRBJ1-5
CASTDGDIIGFADTQYF	TGTGCCAGCACCGACGGGGACATTATTGGGTTCGCAGATACGCAGTATTTT	NA	NA	TRBV7-8	17	TRBJ2-3
CASSPGQGPAYNEQFF	TGTGCCAGCAGCCCGGGACAGGGGCCGGCCTACAATGAGCAGTTCTTC	NA	TRBD1	TRBV7-9	16	TRBJ2-1
CASSIMPGQFIDTQYF	TGTGCCAGCAGCATTATGCCTGGACAGTTTATAGATACGCAGTATTTT	few	NA	TRBV11-2	16	TRBJ2-3
CASSLVPGSTDTQYF	TGCGCCAGCAGCTTGGTTCCGGGTAGCACAGATACGCAGTATTTT	NA	NA	TRBV5-1	15	TRBJ2-3
CASSLGQGLEKLFF	TGCGCCAGCAGCTTGGGACAGGGGTTGGAAAAACTGTTTTTT	once	TRBD1	TRBV5-1	14	TRBJ1-4
CAISAPRDSGEQFF	TGTGCCATCAGTGCCCCGAGGGACTCCGGTGAGCAGTTCTTC	few	NA	TRBV10-3	14	TRBJ2-1
CASSEVGLAGDEQFF	TGTGCCAGCAGTGAAGTGGGACTAGCGGGGGATGAGCAGTTCTTC	NA	TRBD2	TRBV2	15	TRBJ2-1
CASSSSAGAADTQYF	TGCGCCAGCAGCTCCTCAGCGGGGGCCGCAGATACGCAGTATTTT	NA	TRBD2	TRBV5-1	15	TRBJ2-3
CASSYPNSGGTF	TGTGCCAGCAGTTACCCCAATTCCGGGGGCACCTTC	NA	NA	TRBV6-6	12	TRBJ1-2
CASSLDRGGPSYGYTF	TGTGCCAGCAGCTTAGACAGGGGAGGCCCCTCCTATGGCTACACCTTC	NA	TRBD1	TRBV7-2	16	TRBJ1-2
CASWGGPSTDTQYF	TGCGCCAGCTGGGGGGGGCCGAGCACAGATACGCAGTATTTT	NA	NA	TRBV5-1	14	TRBJ2-3
CASSQDRGQGVFF	TGCGCCAGCAGCCAAGATCGGGGACAGGGAGTTTTCTTT	NA	TRBD1	TRBV4-3	13	TRBJ1-1
CASAGLAGSRGTGELFF	TGTGCCAGCGCGGGACTAGCGGGATCACGGGGCACCGGGGAGCTGTTTTTT	NA	TRBD2	TRBV7-9	17	TRBJ2-2
CASSLKAGVGGYTF	TGTGCCAGCAGTTTAAAGGCAGGGGTAGGTGGCTACACCTTC	NA	NA	TRBV27	14	TRBJ1-2
CASSGGGDGNTIYF	TGCGCCAGCAGCGGTGGAGGGGACGGAAACACCATATATTTT	NA	NA	TRBV10-1	14	TRBJ1-3
CASSKSRGTARGYTF	TGTGCCAGCAGCAAATCCCGAGGGACAGCGCGTGGCTACACCTTC	NA	NA	TRBV21-1	15	TRBJ1-2
CASRLIRIAFF	TGTGCCAGCAGACTAATACGGATAGCTTTCTTT	few	NA	TRBV6-1	11	TRBJ1-1
CASSLGTGDTEAFF	TGTGCCAGCAGCCTCGGGACAGGGGACACTGAAGCTTTCTTT	NA	TRBD1	TRBV7-9	14	TRBJ1-1
CASSAGAPSEQFF	TGTGCCAGCAGCGCGGGGGCTCCCTCGGAGCAGTTCTTC	NA	NA	TRBV5-4	13	TRBJ2-1